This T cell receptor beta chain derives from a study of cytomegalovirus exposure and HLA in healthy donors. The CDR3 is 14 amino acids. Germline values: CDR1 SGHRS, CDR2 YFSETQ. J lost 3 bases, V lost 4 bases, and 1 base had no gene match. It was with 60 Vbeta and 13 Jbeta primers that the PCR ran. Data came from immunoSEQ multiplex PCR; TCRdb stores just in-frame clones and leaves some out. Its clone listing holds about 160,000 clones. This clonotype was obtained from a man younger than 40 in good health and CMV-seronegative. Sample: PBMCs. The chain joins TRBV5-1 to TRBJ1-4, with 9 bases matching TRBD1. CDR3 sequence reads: CASSRQGANEKLFF. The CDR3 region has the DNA TGCGCCAGCAGCCGACAGGGGGCTAATGAAAAACTGTTTTTT. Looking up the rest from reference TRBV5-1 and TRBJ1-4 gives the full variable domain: KAGVTQTPRYLIKTRGQQVTLSCSPISGHRSVSWYQQTPGQGLQFLFEYFSETQRNKGNFPGRFSGRQFSNSRSEMNVSTLELGDSALYLCASSRQGANEKLFFGSGTQLSVL.